Listed below are T cell receptor beta chains from one sample, sequenced in a study of CD8 T cells in Susac syndrome. TCRdb reanalysed the immunoSEQ multiplex PCR reads using MiXCR and keeps one entry per CDR3 protein. The table records 75,000 to 80,000 distinct CDR3 sequences, approximately 94% of them present only once. The sequenced sample was CD8+ T cells from PBMCs. The receptors were sampled from a human donor with Susac syndrome. Both conserved end residues are trimmed from each CDR3.

j_gene | v_gene | CDR3aa
TRBJ2-1 | TRBV6-2/TRBV6-3 | ASSYSSGGDEQF
TRBJ2-4 | TRBV9 | ASSGALGTEAKNIQY
TRBJ2-1 | TRBV7-2 | ASSLDRAGYGEQF
TRBJ1-1 | TRBV27 | ASSLMRNTEAF
TRBJ2-4 | TRBV9 | ASSVDLGAKNIQY
TRBJ2-2 | TRBV7-7 | ASSLGLAGGSRTGELF
TRBJ2-5 | TRBV3-1 | ASTKGTGLAGLQETQY
TRBJ2-2 | TRBV6-6 | ASRFAENTGELF
TRBJ1-1 | TRBV18 | ASSQGSEAF
TRBJ2-7 | TRBV20-1 | SAFGTEVNEQY
TRBJ2-2 | TRBV30 | AWTSGGAAGELF
TRBJ2-3 | TRBV9 | ASSDSGGGTDTQY
TRBJ2-2 | TRBV7-9 | ASSFDRGSAGELF
TRBJ1-5 | TRBV20-1 | SARGGVPDQPQH
TRBJ1-4 | TRBV7-9 | ASSLSISNEKLF
TRBJ2-5 | TRBV10-3 | AISETGLETQY
TRBJ2-7 | TRBV30 | ACYGTTNEQY
TRBJ2-7 | TRBV7-9 | ASSSRRGPSSSYEQY
TRBJ2-1 | TRBV2 | ASSDGRVQF
TRBJ2-7 | TRBV13 | ASSSPAGANEQY